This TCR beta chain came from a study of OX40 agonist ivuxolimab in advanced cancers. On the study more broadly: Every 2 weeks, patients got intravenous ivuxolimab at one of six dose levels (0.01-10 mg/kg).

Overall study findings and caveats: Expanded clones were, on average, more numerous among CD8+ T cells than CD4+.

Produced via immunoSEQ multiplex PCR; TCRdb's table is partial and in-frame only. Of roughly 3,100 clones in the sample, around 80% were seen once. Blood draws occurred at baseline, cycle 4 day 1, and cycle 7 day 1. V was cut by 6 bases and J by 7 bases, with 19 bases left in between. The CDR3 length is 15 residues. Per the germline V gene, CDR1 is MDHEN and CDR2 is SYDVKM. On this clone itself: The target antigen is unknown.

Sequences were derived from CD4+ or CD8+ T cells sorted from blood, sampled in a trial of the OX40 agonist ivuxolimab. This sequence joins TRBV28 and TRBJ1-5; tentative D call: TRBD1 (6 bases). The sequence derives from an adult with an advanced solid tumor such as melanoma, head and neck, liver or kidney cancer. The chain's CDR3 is CASSPKFQGIQPQHF. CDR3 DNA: TGTGCCAGCAGCCCAAAATTCCAGGGGATCCAGCCCCAGCATTTT.